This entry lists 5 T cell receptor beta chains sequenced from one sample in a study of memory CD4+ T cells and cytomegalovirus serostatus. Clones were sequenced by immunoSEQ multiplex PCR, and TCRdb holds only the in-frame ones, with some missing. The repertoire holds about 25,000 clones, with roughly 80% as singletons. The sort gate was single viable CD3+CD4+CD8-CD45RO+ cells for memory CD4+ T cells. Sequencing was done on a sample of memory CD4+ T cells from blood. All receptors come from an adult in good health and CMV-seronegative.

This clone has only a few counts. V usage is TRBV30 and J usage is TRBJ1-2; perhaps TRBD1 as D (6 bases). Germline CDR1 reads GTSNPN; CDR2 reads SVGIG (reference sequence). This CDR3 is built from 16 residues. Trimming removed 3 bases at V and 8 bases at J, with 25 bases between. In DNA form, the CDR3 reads TGTGCCTGGAGCCAAGACAGGCGTTCGAGTGGTACGGGCTACACCTTC. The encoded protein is CAWSQDRRSSGTGYTF.

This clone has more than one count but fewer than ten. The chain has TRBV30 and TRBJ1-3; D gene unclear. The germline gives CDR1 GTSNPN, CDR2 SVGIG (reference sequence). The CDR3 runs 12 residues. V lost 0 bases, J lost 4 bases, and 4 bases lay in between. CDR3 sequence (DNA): TGTGCCTGGAGTGTGAAGGGAAACACCATATATTTT. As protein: CAWSVKGNTIYF.

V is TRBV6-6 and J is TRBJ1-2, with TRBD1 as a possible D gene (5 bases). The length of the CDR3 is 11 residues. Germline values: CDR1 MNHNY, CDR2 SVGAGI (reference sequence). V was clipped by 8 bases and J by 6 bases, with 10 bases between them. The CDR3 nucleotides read TGTGCCAGCGGTCAGGGTGATGGCTACACCTTC. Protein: CASGQGDGYTF.

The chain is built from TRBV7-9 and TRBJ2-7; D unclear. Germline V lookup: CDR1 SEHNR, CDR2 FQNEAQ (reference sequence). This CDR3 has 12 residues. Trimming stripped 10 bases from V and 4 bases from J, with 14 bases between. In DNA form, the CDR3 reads TGTGCCACCATCCCCATTGGGTACGAGCAGTACTTC. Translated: CATIPIGYEQYF.

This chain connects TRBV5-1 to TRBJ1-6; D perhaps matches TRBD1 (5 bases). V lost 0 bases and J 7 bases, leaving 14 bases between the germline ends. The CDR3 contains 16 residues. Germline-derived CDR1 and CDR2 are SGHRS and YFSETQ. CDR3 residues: CASSLDSGGLNSPLHF. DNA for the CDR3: TGCGCCAGCAGCTTGGATTCCGGGGGACTCAATTCACCCCTCCACTTT.